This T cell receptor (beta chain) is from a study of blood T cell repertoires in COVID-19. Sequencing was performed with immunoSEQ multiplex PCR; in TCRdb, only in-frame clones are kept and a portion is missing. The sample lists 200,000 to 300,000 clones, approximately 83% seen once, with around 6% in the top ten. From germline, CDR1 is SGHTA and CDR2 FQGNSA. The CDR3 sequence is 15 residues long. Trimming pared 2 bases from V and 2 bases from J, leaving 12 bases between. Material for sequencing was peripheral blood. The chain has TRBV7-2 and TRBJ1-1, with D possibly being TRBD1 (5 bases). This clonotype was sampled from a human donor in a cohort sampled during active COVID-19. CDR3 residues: CASSLTGLLNTEAFF. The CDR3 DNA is TGTGCCAGCAGCTTAACGGGACTGCTTAACACTGAAGCTTTCTTT.